A selection of T cell receptor beta chains follows, all from one sample in a study of shared clonotypes between healthy human individuals. Clones were sequenced by immunoSEQ multiplex PCR, and TCRdb holds only the in-frame ones, with some missing. Among under 1,900,000 clones, approximately 98.5% were seen once, and the ten largest hold approximately 0.4%. Sequencing used naive CD4+ T cells sorted from blood. The receptors originated from a man aged 25 to 40 in good health. CDR3s leave out the opening cysteine and the closing phenylalanine or tryptophan. A D gene is named only where the DNA matches it firmly.

v_call d_call cdr3_aa
TRBV27 TRBD1 ASSLSQGQGETQY
TRBV7-2 - ASSYHWGLASRTGELF
TRBV23-1 TRBD1 ASSLLRDRGPTISTEAF
TRBV6-1 TRBD2 ASSERAGGPLEEQF
TRBV11-3 - ASSLDRINEQF
TRBV11-2 TRBD2 ASSLESGSLPNNEQF
TRBV15 TRBD2 ATSRGDGRSGNEQF
TRBV27 TRBD1 ASSYTGTGGNTIY
TRBV18 - ASSRPGINGYT
TRBV2 - ASSVEDGFTGELF